This passage covers 12 T cell receptor beta chains from one sample sequenced in a study of blood T cell repertoires in COVID-19. Measured with immunoSEQ multiplex PCR; TCRdb has only the in-frame clones, and not every one. This sample has about 230,000 clones; just over 85% occur once, and the top ten carry 11%. Sample: peripheral blood. Receptor source: a man over 45 with COVID-19, enrolled during active disease.

The chain links TRBV18 to TRBJ2-2, with 10 bases aligning to TRBD2. The germline V gene has CDR1 KGHSH and CDR2 LQKENI. CDR3 length equals 15 residues. J lost 10 bases, V lost 2 bases, and 7 bases had no gene match. The CDR3 sequence is CASSPVLAGVSELFF. The CDR3 bases are TGTGCCAGCTCACCAGTGCTAGCGGGAGTGTCGGAGCTGTTTTTT.

The chain is built from TRBV3-1 (or the pseudogene TRBV3-2) and TRBJ1-3, with D possibly matching TRBD1 (6 bases). The V end lost 6 bases, the J end lost 2 bases, and 23 bases lay between the germline ends. The CDR3 is 18 amino acids. Germline CDR1 LGHDT, CDR2 YNNKEL (reference sequence). Written as DNA, the CDR3 is TGTGCCAGCAGTCTTGACGGGGGGCGGGATTTTACTGGAAACACCATATATTTT. Its translation is CASSLDGGRDFTGNTIYF.

The chain links TRBV12-2 to TRBJ2-3; TRBD2 is taken as the D call from the table, unchecked against the DNA. TRBV12-2 corresponds to a pseudogene. The CDR3 runs to 16 residues. CDR3 DNA sequence: TGTGCAAGTCGCCCACGGCTAGCGCTGCAGATCGGCGCGCAGTATTTT. As protein: CASRPRLALQIGAQYF.

The chain employs TRBV5-1 and TRBJ1-4, with TRBD1 identical over 10 bases. After removal of 4 bases from V and 5 bases from J, the junction contained 2 bases not matched to a gene. The germline CDR1 and CDR2 sequences are SGHRS and YFSETQ. This CDR3 contains 14 residues. CDR3 sequence reads: CASSQGQGNEKLFF. CDR3 in DNA: TGCGCCAGCAGCCAGGGACAGGGGAATGAAAAACTGTTTTTT.

This sequence joins TRBV5-1 and TRBJ1-1, with D hard to call. This CDR3 is built from 14 residues. The ends were cut back, 3 bases at V and 0 bases at J, with 9 bases in the middle. The V gene's germline CDR1 is SGHRS and CDR2 YFSETQ. This chain's CDR3 is CASSYGLMNTEAFF. The CDR3 DNA reads TGCGCCAGCAGCTATGGGCTAATGAACACTGAAGCTTTCTTT.

V and J are TRBV7-8 and TRBJ1-1; D may be TRBD1 (5 bases). This CDR3 comprises 14 residues. V lost 1 base to trimming and J lost 5 bases, with 11 bases between them. CDR1 is SGHVS and CDR2 is FQNEAQ in the germline V gene. CDR3 protein: CASSLVPGKTEAFF. CDR3 bases: TGTGCCAGCAGCTTAGTGCCAGGGAAAACTGAAGCTTTCTTT.

The genes are TRBV24-1 and TRBJ2-1; TRBD1 might be the D (7 bases). The CDR3 has 16 residues. The V and J ends lost 0 bases and 7 bases respectively, with 15 bases between them. The germline V gene encodes CDR1 KGHDR and CDR2 SFDVKD. The CDR3 DNA is TGTGCCACCAGTGATTTGTTCCGGGCAGGGGGGAATGAGCAGTTCTTC. It yields the protein CATSDLFRAGGNEQFF.

This clone was detected a few times. V gene TRBV4-2 combines with J gene TRBJ2-7; D perhaps matches TRBD2 (6 bases). The CDR3 runs to 15 residues. Germline V gene data show CDR1 as LGHNA and CDR2 as YNFKEQ. Trimming cost V 2 bases and J 3 bases, with 14 bases left between them. CDR3 in DNA: TGTGCCAGCAGCCAATTCCAGCAGGGAGGCTACGAGCAGTACTTC. Its translation: CASSQFQQGGYEQYF.

The V and J genes are TRBV19 and TRBJ2-5; 7 positions agree with TRBD1. The V gene end was trimmed by 4 bases and the J gene end by 2 bases; junction bases not matched to a gene: 10. The germline CDR1 and CDR2 sequences are LNHDA and SQIVND (reference sequence). CDR3 length: 16 residues. The CDR3 spells CASSTAQGKGQETQYF. CDR3 DNA sequence: TGTGCCAGTAGTACCGCACAGGGGAAGGGGCAAGAGACCCAGTACTTC.

The chain carries TRBV10-2 and TRBJ2-3; the D is unclear. Germline assignment: CDR1 WSHSY and CDR2 SAAADI. The CDR3 totals 11 residues. V dropped 6 bases and J dropped 2 bases, with 3 bases sitting between them. The CDR3 region has the DNA TGCGCCAGCAGACTCACAGATACGCAGTATTTT. Encoded protein: CASRLTDTQYF.

The V gene is TRBV28, the J gene TRBJ2-7, with a possible D match to TRBD2 (5 bases). This CDR3 has 13 residues. Trimming stripped 8 bases from V and 6 bases from J, with 17 bases between. Per germline, CDR1 MDHEN and CDR2 SYDVKM. CDR3 coding DNA: TGTGCCAGCGTTCGGGGAAAACCTTCCGAGCAGTACTTC. Translated: CASVRGKPSEQYF.

The chain links TRBV24-1 to TRBJ2-5; D gene ambiguous. V was trimmed by 3 bases and J by 6 bases, leaving 19 bases between them. The CDR3 length is 16 residues. From germline, CDR1 is KGHDR and CDR2 SFDVKD. For the CDR3, the DNA is TGTGCCACCAGTGATCCTAGACCCACCCGCGAGAAGACCCAGTACTTC. Amino acids: CATSDPRPTREKTQYF.